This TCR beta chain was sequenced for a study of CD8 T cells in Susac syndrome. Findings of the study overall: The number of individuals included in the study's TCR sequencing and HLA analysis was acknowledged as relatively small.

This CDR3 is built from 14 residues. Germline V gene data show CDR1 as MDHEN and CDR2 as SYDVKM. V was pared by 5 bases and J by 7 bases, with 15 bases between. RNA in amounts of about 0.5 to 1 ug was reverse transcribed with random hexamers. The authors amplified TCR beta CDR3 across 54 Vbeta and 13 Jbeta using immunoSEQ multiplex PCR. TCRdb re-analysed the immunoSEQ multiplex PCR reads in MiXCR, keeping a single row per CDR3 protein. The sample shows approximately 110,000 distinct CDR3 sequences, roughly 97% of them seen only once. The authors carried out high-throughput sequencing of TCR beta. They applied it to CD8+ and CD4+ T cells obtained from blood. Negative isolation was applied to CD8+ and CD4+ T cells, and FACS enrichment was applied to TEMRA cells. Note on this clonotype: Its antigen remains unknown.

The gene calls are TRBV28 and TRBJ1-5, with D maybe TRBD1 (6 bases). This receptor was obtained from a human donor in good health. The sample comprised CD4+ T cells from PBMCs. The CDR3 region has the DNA TGTGCCAGCAGTCCGGGGGGCGGGGTCCAGCCCCAGCATTTT. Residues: CASSPGGGVQPQHF.